The 26 T cell receptor beta chains below come from one sample, sequenced in a study of human T cells and chemical hapten exposure. TCRdb independently ran MiXCR on the RACE reads; one entry per CDR3 protein. Of 180,000 or so distinct CDR3 sequences listed, about 14% are singletons. The sample's time point: patch test 1, 2 weeks after DPC sensitization. Treatment: therapeutic diphenylcyclopropenone sensitization with weekly scalp DPC. The sample here was whole blood, taken in connection with sensitization to the hapten diphenylcyclopropenone (DPC). These receptors originate from a woman in her thirties with alopecia areata. Some clones in this sample may be carry-over from other donors' samples.

Worth noting for this clonotype: At one of its ends the junction is not consistent with the germline gene, which may arise from a read error. This chain joins TRBV20-1 and TRBJ2-7; D might be TRBD1 (5 bases). Germline CDR1 is DFQATT and CDR2 is SNEGSKA (reference sequence). This CDR3 spans 12 amino acids. The CDR3 reads CSVGQGSDEQYF. CDR3 DNA: TGCAGTGTTGGTCAGGGCTCCGACGAGCAGTACTTC.

This clonotype has just a few counts. This chain connects TRBV18 to TRBJ2-5, with TRBD2 as a possible D gene (7 bases). The CDR3 contains 15 residues. Trimming cost V 6 bases and J 2 bases, with 16 bases left between them. Looked up from germline, CDR1 is KGHSH and CDR2 is LQKENI. The CDR3 DNA reads TGTGCCAGCTCCGGGCGGGGGCCTCCTCAAGAGACCCAGTACTTC. This codes for CASSGRGPPQETQYF.

Here the CDR3 DNA reads TGTGCCACCCCGTGGCCAGGCGAAAATTCACCCCTCCACTTT. Translated: CATPWPGENSPLHF. The chain has TRBV2 and TRBJ1-6, with D hard to call. V lost 10 bases and J lost 7, with 17 bases in between. Germline loops: CDR1 SNHLY, CDR2 FYNNEI. This CDR3 contains 14 residues.

V usage is TRBV10-3 and J usage is TRBJ1-2; 7 bases are a match to TRBD1. J lost 5 bases, V lost 0 bases, and 3 bases had no gene match. The CDR3 is 14 amino acids. Looked up from germline, CDR1 is ENHRY and CDR2 is SYGVKD. This chain's CDR3 is CAISESGQSYGYTF. The CDR3 region has the DNA TGTGCCATCAGTGAGTCGGGACAGTCGTATGGCTACACCTTC.

This clonotype was seen more than once but under ten times. The gene calls are TRBV7-2 and TRBJ1-3; a weak D match, TRBD1 (6 bases). The V gene's germline CDR1 is SGHTA and CDR2 FQGNSA. This CDR3 has 15 residues. V dropped 1 base and J dropped 0 bases, with 7 bases sitting between them. The CDR3 coding sequence is TGTGCCAGCAGCTTAGTGGGGGCCTCTGGAAACACCATATATTTT. Protein: CASSLVGASGNTIYF.

This clonotype was detected ten times or more. The CDR3 DNA reads TGTGCCAGCAGCTTTGCAGGTTGGGAGACCCAGTACTTC. Its translation is CASSFAGWETQYF. The chain has TRBV13 and TRBJ2-5; no definite D call. The CDR3 contains 13 residues. Germline CDR1 and CDR2: PRHDT and FYEKMQ (reference sequence). V was cut by 3 bases and J by 5 bases, with 10 bases left in between.

This clonotype was observed a handful of times. The chain carries TRBV4-3 and TRBJ1-1; D is ambiguous. Per germline, CDR1 LGHNA and CDR2 YSLEER. Trimming removed 0 bases from V and 8 bases from J, with 10 bases in between. CDR3 length equals 13 residues. CDR3 bases: TGCGCCAGCAGCCAAGATTGGGCAGCAGAAGCTTTCTTT. It specifies CASSQDWAAEAFF.

The V gene is TRBV5-1, the J gene TRBJ1-2, with D possibly TRBD1 on 5 matching bases. Germline V gives CDR1 SGHRS, CDR2 YFSETQ. CDR3 length equals 15 residues. Trimming removed 0 bases at V and 3 bases at J, with 12 bases between. This CDR3 is CASSLDRRQDYGYTF. The DNA for the CDR3 is TGCGCCAGCAGCTTGGACAGGAGGCAAGACTATGGCTACACCTTC.

This clonotype has more than one count but fewer than ten. This chain connects TRBV6-2 or TRBV6-3 to TRBJ2-7, with a tentative D call TRBD2 (5 bases). There are 16 residues in the CDR3. CDR1 is MNHEY, CDR2 SVGEGT, per germline. V was shortened by 4 bases and J by 2 bases, with 18 bases between the two germline ends. The DNA of the CDR3 is TGTGCCAGCAGTTCGTTAAGGACGGACTTACCCTACGAGCAGTACTTC. It is translated as CASSSLRTDLPYEQYF.

The V and J genes are TRBV7-9 and TRBJ1-1, with 9 bases fitting TRBD1. CDR1 and CDR2 (germline): SEHNR, FQNEAQ (reference sequence). After removal of 4 bases from V and 3 bases from J, the junction contained 6 bases not matched to a gene. The CDR3 extends over 15 amino acids. This CDR3 is CASSSGQGFYTEAFF. The CDR3, as DNA: TGTGCCAGCAGCTCGGGACAGGGATTTTACACTGAAGCTTTCTTT. The entire variable domain, with the rest obtained from reference TRBV7-9 and TRBJ1-1, is as follows: DTGVSQNPRHKITKRGQNVTFRCDPISEHNRLYWYRQTLGQGPEFLTYFQNEAQLEKSRLLSDRFSAERPKGSFSTLEIQRTEQGDSAMYLCASSSGQGFYTEAFFGQGTRLTVV.

The V and J genes are TRBV28 and TRBJ2-1; 9 positions agree with TRBD2. The CDR3 is 15 residues long. Trimming removed 0 bases from V and 6 bases from J; junction bases left unmatched: 3. CDR1 and CDR2 from the germline V gene are MDHEN and SYDVKM. CDR3 protein: CASSLWGSGGNEQFF. The CDR3, as DNA: TGTGCCAGCAGTTTATGGGGTAGCGGGGGCAATGAGCAGTTCTTC.

There are many counts of this clonotype. The CDR3 DNA follows: TGTGCCAGCAGCTTAGAAGGGAATACTGAAGCTTTCTTT. This gives the protein CASSLEGNTEAFF. The genes are TRBV5-4 and TRBJ1-1; D remains unclear. Trimming removed 2 bases from V and 5 bases from J, with 10 bases in between. The germline gives CDR1 SGHNT, CDR2 YYREEE (reference sequence). The CDR3 loop spans 13 amino acids. Drawing the rest from reference TRBV5-4 and TRBJ1-1, the complete variable domain is ETGVTQSPTHLIKTRGQQVTLRCSSQSGHNTVSWYQQALGQGPQFIFQYYREEENGRGNFPPRFSGLQFPNYSSELNVNALELDDSALYLCASSLEGNTEAFFGQGTRLTVV.

The chain links TRBV7-3 to TRBJ2-3, with TRBD2 matching over 9 bases. CDR1 and CDR2 from the germline V gene are SGHTA and FQGTGA. After removal of 4 bases from V and 6 bases from J, the junction contained 8 bases not matched to a gene. The CDR3 is made up of 15 amino acids. The CDR3 reads CASSSGLAGSDTQYF. The CDR3 bases are TGTGCCAGCAGCTCCGGGCTAGCGGGGTCCGATACGCAGTATTTT.

In this sample, this clonotype turned up a few times. The chain employs TRBV6-6 and TRBJ2-2; 7 bases line up with TRBD2. The germline CDR1 and CDR2 sequences are MNHNY and SVGAGI (reference sequence). The CDR3 contains 14 residues. V was pared by 4 bases and J by 5 bases, with 4 bases of the junction left unmatched. The CDR3 here is CASSSAGGTGELFF. CDR3 in DNA: TGTGCCAGCAGTTCCGCCGGGGGGACCGGGGAGCTGTTTTTT.

The CDR3 loop reads CASSSPPGGNQPQHF. The CDR3, as DNA: TGTGCCAGCAGTTCCCCCCCAGGGGGCAATCAGCCCCAGCATTTT. This rearrangement joins TRBV28 to TRBJ1-5, with D perhaps TRBD1 (6 bases). The CDR3 is 15 amino acids. V was cut by 4 bases and J by 2 bases, with 12 bases left in between. Germline V gene data show CDR1 as MDHEN and CDR2 as SYDVKM.

This clonotype was observed a few times. V and J are TRBV29-1 and TRBJ2-5; no clear D. CDR3 length: 13 amino acids. Germline loops: CDR1 SQVTM, CDR2 ANQGSEA. The V end was cut by 3 bases, the J end by 2 bases, with 10 bases between. The CDR3 here is CSVETLRQETQYF. In DNA, the CDR3 is TGCAGCGTTGAGACGCTGAGACAAGAGACCCAGTACTTC.

The chain carries TRBV5-1 and TRBJ2-3; 10 bases match TRBD2. Germline CDR1 and CDR2: SGHRS and YFSETQ. The CDR3 consists of 19 residues. J lost 0 bases, V lost 3 bases, and 13 bases had no gene match. CDR3 sequence reads: CASSSGLAGGRASTDTQYF. CDR3 nucleotide sequence: TGCGCCAGCAGCTCCGGTTTAGCGGGGGGCCGTGCTAGCACAGATACGCAGTATTTT. The whole variable domain, filled in from reference TRBV5-1 and TRBJ2-3, reads KAGVTQTPRYLIKTRGQQVTLSCSPISGHRSVSWYQQTPGQGLQFLFEYFSETQRNKGNFPGRFSGRQFSNSRSEMNVSTLELGDSALYLCASSSGLAGGRASTDTQYFGPGTRLTVL.

This clonotype was seen a few times. V gene TRBV28 combines with J gene TRBJ1-2; D gene ambiguous. Trimming shortened V by 9 bases and J by 5 bases, and 16 bases separated the two germline ends. From germline, CDR1 is MDHEN and CDR2 SYDVKM. The CDR3 has 13 amino acids. DNA for the CDR3: TGTGCCAGTTTACTGCCAGGCGGGTATGGCTACACCTTC. This translates into CASLLPGGYGYTF.

The chain uses TRBV9 and TRBJ1-6; unclear D gene. This CDR3 is built from 11 residues. Germline CDR1 and CDR2: SGDLS and YYNGEE. With 7 bases removed from V and 10 bases from J, the gap between germline ends came to 9 bases. CDR3 residues: CASGIDSPLHF. CDR3 sequence (DNA): TGTGCCAGCGGGATTGACTCACCCCTCCACTTT.

A few counts support this clonotype. This chain connects TRBV5-1 to TRBJ2-4; 12 nucleotides line up with TRBD1. The CDR3 contains 17 residues. V trimming: 3 bases; J trimming: 5 bases; junction bases outside the gene matches: 9. Per the germline V gene, CDR1 is SGHRS and CDR2 is YFSETQ. The DNA for the CDR3 is TGCGCCAGCAGCTCCCCCGGGACAGGGGGCATTCAAAACATTCAGTACTTC. Its protein is CASSSPGTGGIQNIQYF.

The chain couples TRBV5-4 to TRBJ1-3, with TRBD1 matching 7 bases. Per the germline V gene, CDR1 is SGHNT and CDR2 is YYREEE (reference sequence). V lost 4 bases to trimming and J lost 0 bases; unmatched junction nucleotides: 10. CDR3 length: 17 amino acids. The CDR3 nucleotides read TGTGCCAGCAGCCCGAAGACAGGGATGAGCTCTGGAAACACCATATATTTT. Protein sequence: CASSPKTGMSSGNTIYF.

The CDR3 protein is CASSPLQGIGGQETQYF. The CDR3 coding sequence is TGTGCCAGCAGCCCACTCCAGGGGATCGGGGGACAAGAGACCCAGTACTTC. The rearrangement links TRBV7-9 to TRBJ2-5, with D possibly called TRBD1 or TRBD2 (6 bases each). Looked up from germline, CDR1 is SEHNR and CDR2 is FQNEAQ (reference sequence). V dropped 5 bases and J dropped 2 bases, with 21 bases sitting between them. The CDR3 spans 17 residues. Looking up the rest from reference TRBV7-9 and TRBJ2-5 gives the full variable domain: DTGVSQNPRHKITKRGQNVTFRCDPISEHNRLYWYRQTLGQGPEFLTYFQNEAQLEKSRLLSDRFSAERPKGSFSTLEIQRTEQGDSAMYLCASSPLQGIGGQETQYFGPGTRLLVL.

V gene TRBV5-1 combines with J gene TRBJ2-1; D is ambiguous. The V end was cut by 0 bases, the J end by 9 bases, with 13 bases between. Per the germline V gene, CDR1 is SGHRS and CDR2 is YFSETQ. This CDR3 has 14 residues. CDR3 sequence reads: CASSLAGPHGEQFF. Here the CDR3 DNA reads TGCGCCAGCAGCTTGGCCGGGCCTCACGGTGAGCAGTTCTTC.

This clonotype was seen a handful of times. It is unclear where the CDR3 begins or ends on the DNA, so no DNA is shown, and the CDR3 is as TCRdb lists it. The V call is TRBV3-1, the J call TRBJ2-6; no DNA check was done on the table's D call, TRBD1. CDR1 is LGHDT and CDR2 is YNNKEL in the germline V gene (reference sequence). The CDR3 contains 20 residues when both ends are counted. The CDR3 here is CASSQDRPRDTLLRANVLTF.

V and J are TRBV29-1 and TRBJ2-5; maybe TRBD1 (8 bases). The CDR3 consists of 14 residues. Trimming pared 3 bases from V and 2 bases from J, leaving 13 bases between. Per the germline V gene, CDR1 is SQVTM and CDR2 is ANQGSEA. The CDR3 reads CSVDRGRGQETQYF. The CDR3 coding sequence is TGCAGCGTTGACAGGGGGCGGGGGCAAGAGACCCAGTACTTC.

This chain connects TRBV20-1 to TRBJ2-1; 7 bases map to TRBD1. Germline values: CDR1 DFQATT, CDR2 SNEGSKA (reference sequence). The CDR3 is 15 residues long. V dropped 5 bases and J dropped 7; count of bases not matched to a gene: 14. CDR3 residues: CSAEGAPRQGNEQFF. The CDR3 DNA sequence: TGCAGTGCTGAGGGGGCGCCCCGCCAGGGGAATGAGCAGTTCTTC.